This TCR beta chain emerged from a study of blood T cell repertoires in COVID-19. The overall study: Samples came from the United States, Italy and Spain, spanning acute and convalescent COVID-19. From T cells, B-cell-depleted T cells, or PBMCs came the material, which was cDNA or gDNA.

Original processing notes: Counts of nucleated cells, estimated from reference gene primer amplification, were obtained. Clones were read by immunoSEQ multiplex PCR, and TCRdb kept only the in-frame ones, dropping some. V, J and clone size were drawn from that table, and D and trimming were deduced from the DNA. The repertoire consists of fewer than 250,000 clones, with approximately 81% occurring once and the leading ten covering about 20%. V lost 0 bases, J lost 4 bases, and 12 bases lay in between. The germline V gene encodes CDR1 MGHRA and CDR2 YSYEKL. The CDR3 extends over 15 amino acids. The rearrangement links TRBV4-1 to TRBJ1-2, with D perhaps TRBD1 (5 bases). This clonotype was obtained from a human donor in a cohort sampled during active COVID-19. The sequenced sample consisted of peripheral blood. This CDR3 reads CASSQDRAGSYGYTF. CDR3 DNA: TGCGCCAGCAGCCAAGATAGGGCAGGGTCCTATGGCTACACCTTC.